These T cell receptor beta chains were read from a single sample in a study of blood T cells in healthy people across ages. TCRdb ran MiXCR on the 5' RACE reads and lists one entry per CDR3 protein. The table lists 850,000 to 1,300,000 distinct CDR3 sequences, 35% to 50% of them singletons. The specimen was blood. These receptors originate from a woman aged 55-70 years in good health. Both conserved end residues are part of each CDR3. A D gene is named only where the DNA matches it firmly. Size is omitted from some rows. Given values are once, few, many or a class for expanded clones.

once | TRBJ2-5 | TRBV7-8 | TRBD2 | CASNLEREAPSETQYF | TGTGCCAGCAACTTAGAGCGGGAGGCTCCTTCCGAGACCCAGTACTTC
NA | TRBJ2-1 | TRBV7-2 | TRBD2 | CASSLLHSGDPPEQFF | TGTGCCAGCAGCCTCCTACATAGCGGGGACCCCCCTGAGCAGTTCTTC
NA | TRBJ2-3 | TRBV11-2 | NA | CASSPSPGAQYF | TGTGCCAGCAGCCCAAGTCCGGGAGCGCAGTATTTT
NA | TRBJ2-3 | TRBV5-1 | NA | CASSNAEGGGADTQYF | TGCGCCAGCAGCAATGCGGAGGGGGGGGGAGCAGATACGCAGTATTTT
once | TRBJ1-5 | TRBV28 | TRBD1 | CASMGQGINQPQHF | TGTGCCAGCATGGGACAGGGAATAAATCAGCCCCAGCATTTT
few | TRBJ2-3 | TRBV3-1 | NA | CASSQLSTDTQYF | TGTGCCAGCAGCCAACTATCCACAGATACGCAGTATTTT
NA | TRBJ2-1 | TRBV5-5 | NA | CASSFLVGDHNGQFF | TGTGCCAGCAGCTTCCTCGTGGGGGACCACAATGGACAGTTCTTC
few | TRBJ1-2 | TRBV5-1 | NA | CASSLLGVYGYTF | TGCGCCAGCAGCTTGTTAGGTGTCTATGGCTACACCTTC
NA | TRBJ2-4 | TRBV6-1 | TRBD1 | CASSRTGTGYLAKNIQYF | TGTGCCAGCAGCAGGACAGGGACGGGCTATCTGGCCAAAAACATTCAGTACTTC
once | TRBJ2-3 | TRBV12-3/TRBV12-4 | TRBD2 | CASNTGGLAGGSRPQYF | TGTGCCAGCAACACGGGGGGACTAGCGGGAGGATCCCGGCCGCAGTATTTT
NA | TRBJ2-3 | TRBV7-9 | NA | CASSPHRSWSGESTGTQYF | TGTGCCAGCAGCCCCCACCGCTCATGGAGCGGAGAGTCCACAGGTACGCAGTATTTT
NA | TRBJ2-2 | TRBV11-2 | TRBD2 | CASTPNQLAGGLPIRELFF | TGTGCCAGCACCCCCAACCAACTAGCGGGAGGTCTACCTATCAGGGAGCTGTTTTTT
NA | TRBJ2-1 | TRBV6-6 | NA | CASWTGLYNEQFF | TGTGCCAGCTGGACGGGCTTATACAATGAGCAGTTCTTC
few | TRBJ2-1 | TRBV29-1 | NA | CSVAGLNGRAYNEQFF | TGCAGCGTCGCCGGACTAAACGGGAGAGCCTACAATGAGCAGTTCTTC
few | TRBJ2-1 | TRBV27 | TRBD2 | CASSLWLAGNEQFF | TGTGCCAGCAGTTTATGGTTAGCGGGAAATGAGCAGTTCTTC
NA | TRBJ2-6 | TRBV15 | TRBD1 | CATSRDNRGTGANVLTF | TGTGCCACCAGCAGAGATAACAGGGGGACTGGGGCCAACGTCCTGACTTTC
NA | TRBJ2-5 | TRBV24-1 | NA | CATSDLSYEQYF | TGTGCCACCAGTGATTTAAGCTATGAGCAGTACTTC
NA | TRBJ2-1 | TRBV11-2 | TRBD2 | CASSLGTRSSYNEQFF | TGTGCCAGCAGCTTAGGGACTAGGAGCTCCTACAATGAGCAGTTCTTC
few | TRBJ2-4 | TRBV20-1 | NA | CSSLAGAKNIQYF | TGCAGTTCTCTGGCGGGGGCCAAAAACATTCAGTACTTC
NA | TRBJ1-2 | TRBV27 | TRBD1 | CAGSPGGARGYTF | TGTGCCGGCAGCCCAGGGGGCGCAAGGGGCTACACCTTC
few | TRBJ2-5 | TRBV12-3/TRBV12-4 | NA | CASSLPWETQYF | TGTGCCAGCAGCCTTCCCTGGGAGACCCAGTACTTC
few | TRBJ2-3 | TRBV20-1 | NA | CSAAILAGGTDTQYF | TGCAGTGCTGCGATATTGGCCGGGGGCACAGATACGCAGTATTTT
NA | TRBJ2-3 | TRBV5-1 | NA | CASSPAGSDTQYF | TGCGCCAGCAGCCCGGCAGGTTCAGATACGCAGTATTTT
few | TRBJ2-1 | TRBV7-3 | TRBD1 | CASSRTLTGANEQFF | TGTGCCAGCAGCCGTACGCTGACAGGGGCCAATGAGCAGTTCTTC
NA | TRBJ2-1 | TRBV11-2 | TRBD1 | CASSPPGTGGRNSSYNEQFF | TGTGCCAGCAGCCCCCCGGGGACAGGGGGCCGTAATAGCTCCTACAATGAGCAGTTCTTC
NA | TRBJ2-1 | TRBV20-1 | NA | CSASGISLLDEQFF | TGCAGTGCTAGTGGGATTAGCCTTTTAGATGAGCAGTTCTTC
NA | TRBJ2-5 | TRBV4-2 | TRBD1 | CASSRGQGSQETQYF | TGTGCCAGCAGCCGGGGACAGGGTTCCCAAGAGACCCAGTACTTC
few | TRBJ2-7 | TRBV21-1 | NA | CGVPRDRDPYEQYF | TGTGGGGTTCCCCGGGACAGGGACCCCTACGAGCAGTACTTC
few | TRBJ1-2 | TRBV12-3/TRBV12-4 | NA | CATLKRMGYGYTF | TGTGCCACCCTTAAAAGAATGGGCTATGGCTACACCTTC
few | TRBJ2-5 | TRBV27 | NA | CASSFLGSFQETQYF | TGTGCCAGCAGTTTTCTCGGCAGTTTCCAAGAGACCCAGTACTTC
few | TRBJ2-7 | TRBV29-1 | TRBD1 | CSVDGFRDRGLYEQYF | TGCAGCGTTGATGGGTTCCGGGACAGGGGGCTCTACGAGCAGTACTTC
NA | TRBJ2-7 | TRBV6-6 | TRBD1 | CASSPDRGLGEQYF | TGTGCCAGCAGTCCCGACAGGGGGCTAGGCGAGCAGTACTTC